This passage covers 8 T cell receptor beta chains from one sample sequenced in a study of blood T cell repertoires in COVID-19. The repertoire was sequenced with immunoSEQ multiplex PCR; TCRdb's copy has only in-frame clones and lacks some. The table lists hundreds of thousands of clones, around four fifths of them singletons. Input material: peripheral blood. These receptors all come from a woman aged 45-65 years with active or convalescent COVID-19.

In this sample, this clone turned up a few times. The V gene is TRBV7-3, the J gene TRBJ1-3; 8 bases fit TRBD1. Germline CDR1 SGHTA, CDR2 FQGTGA. V was clipped by 5 bases and J by 2 bases; unmatched bases: 2. The CDR3 contains 14 residues. CDR3 loop: CASSLTGAGNTIYF. The CDR3 DNA reads as TGTGCCAGCAGCCTGACAGGGGCTGGAAACACCATATATTTT.

The chain couples TRBV7-6 to TRBJ1-1; TRBD1 aligns across 7 bases. The V and J ends lost 3 bases and 0 bases, in that order; junction bases with no gene match: 4. Germline V gene sequence: CDR1 SGHVS, CDR2 FNYEAQ. The CDR3 is 15 residues long. The chain's CDR3 is CASSFYRGLNTEAFF. The CDR3 DNA is TGTGCCAGCAGCTTTTACAGGGGTTTGAACACTGAAGCTTTCTTT.

The rearrangement uses TRBV18 and TRBJ1-1, with D unresolved. Per the germline V gene, CDR1 is KGHSH and CDR2 is LQKENI. The length of the CDR3 is 14 residues. Trimming shortened V by 2 bases and J by 4 bases, and 11 bases separated the two germline ends. This CDR3 reads CASSPEAVGTEAFF. The CDR3 DNA follows: TGTGCCAGCTCACCAGAGGCGGTGGGCACTGAAGCTTTCTTT.

The table lists this clone with a count of one. The J gene is TRBJ1-1, the V gene TRBV7-9; no definite D call. The length of the CDR3 is 12 residues. Per the germline V gene, CDR1 is SEHNR and CDR2 is FQNEAQ (reference sequence). Trimming cost V 5 bases and J 5 bases, with 9 bases left between them. CDR3 nucleotides: TGTGCCAGCAGCCCGAGGGCTACTGAAGCTTTCTTT. It codes for CASSPRATEAFF.

As for this clone: Germline and junction disagree at one end, which may indicate a read error. V gene TRBV7-7 combines with J gene TRBJ2-1; TRBD2 aligns across 13 bases. Germline CDR1 and CDR2: SSHAT and FNYEAQ (reference sequence). The CDR3 length is 19 residues. CDR3 in amino acids: CASSQGLAGSLSSYNEQFF. DNA for the CDR3: TGTGCTAGCAGCCAGGGACTAGCGGGATCCTTAAGCTCCTACAATGAGCAGTTCTTC.

V gene TRBV5-1 combines with J gene TRBJ2-3, with 9 bases aligning to TRBD2. V was clipped by 4 bases and J by 4 bases; unmatched bases: 7. Looked up from germline, CDR1 is SGHRS and CDR2 is YFSETQ. The CDR3 extends over 15 amino acids. CDR3 bases: TGCGCCAGCAGCAAACCGGGACTAGCCGCAGATACGCAGTATTTT. This translates into CASSKPGLAADTQYF.

The V gene is TRBV7-6, the J gene TRBJ2-1, with no clear D. CDR3 size: 15 residues. Looked up from germline, CDR1 is SGHVS and CDR2 is FNYEAQ. The V end lost 3 bases, the J end lost 2 bases, and 11 bases lay between the germline ends. This chain's CDR3 is CASSFKAHAYNEQFF. CDR3 nucleotides: TGTGCCAGCAGCTTCAAAGCTCACGCCTACAATGAGCAGTTCTTC.

V gene TRBV3-1 (or the pseudogene TRBV3-2) combines with J gene TRBJ2-1; TRBD2 matches 7 bases. The CDR3 sequence is 19 residues long. Germline V gene sequence: CDR1 LGHDT, CDR2 YNNKEL (reference sequence). V shed 3 bases, J shed 3 bases, and the junction held 17 bases outside the gene matches. DNA of the CDR3: TGTGCCAGCAGCCACGATTGGAGGGAGGGAGGTAGCCTCTACAATGAGCAGTTCTTC. It yields the protein CASSHDWREGGSLYNEQFF.